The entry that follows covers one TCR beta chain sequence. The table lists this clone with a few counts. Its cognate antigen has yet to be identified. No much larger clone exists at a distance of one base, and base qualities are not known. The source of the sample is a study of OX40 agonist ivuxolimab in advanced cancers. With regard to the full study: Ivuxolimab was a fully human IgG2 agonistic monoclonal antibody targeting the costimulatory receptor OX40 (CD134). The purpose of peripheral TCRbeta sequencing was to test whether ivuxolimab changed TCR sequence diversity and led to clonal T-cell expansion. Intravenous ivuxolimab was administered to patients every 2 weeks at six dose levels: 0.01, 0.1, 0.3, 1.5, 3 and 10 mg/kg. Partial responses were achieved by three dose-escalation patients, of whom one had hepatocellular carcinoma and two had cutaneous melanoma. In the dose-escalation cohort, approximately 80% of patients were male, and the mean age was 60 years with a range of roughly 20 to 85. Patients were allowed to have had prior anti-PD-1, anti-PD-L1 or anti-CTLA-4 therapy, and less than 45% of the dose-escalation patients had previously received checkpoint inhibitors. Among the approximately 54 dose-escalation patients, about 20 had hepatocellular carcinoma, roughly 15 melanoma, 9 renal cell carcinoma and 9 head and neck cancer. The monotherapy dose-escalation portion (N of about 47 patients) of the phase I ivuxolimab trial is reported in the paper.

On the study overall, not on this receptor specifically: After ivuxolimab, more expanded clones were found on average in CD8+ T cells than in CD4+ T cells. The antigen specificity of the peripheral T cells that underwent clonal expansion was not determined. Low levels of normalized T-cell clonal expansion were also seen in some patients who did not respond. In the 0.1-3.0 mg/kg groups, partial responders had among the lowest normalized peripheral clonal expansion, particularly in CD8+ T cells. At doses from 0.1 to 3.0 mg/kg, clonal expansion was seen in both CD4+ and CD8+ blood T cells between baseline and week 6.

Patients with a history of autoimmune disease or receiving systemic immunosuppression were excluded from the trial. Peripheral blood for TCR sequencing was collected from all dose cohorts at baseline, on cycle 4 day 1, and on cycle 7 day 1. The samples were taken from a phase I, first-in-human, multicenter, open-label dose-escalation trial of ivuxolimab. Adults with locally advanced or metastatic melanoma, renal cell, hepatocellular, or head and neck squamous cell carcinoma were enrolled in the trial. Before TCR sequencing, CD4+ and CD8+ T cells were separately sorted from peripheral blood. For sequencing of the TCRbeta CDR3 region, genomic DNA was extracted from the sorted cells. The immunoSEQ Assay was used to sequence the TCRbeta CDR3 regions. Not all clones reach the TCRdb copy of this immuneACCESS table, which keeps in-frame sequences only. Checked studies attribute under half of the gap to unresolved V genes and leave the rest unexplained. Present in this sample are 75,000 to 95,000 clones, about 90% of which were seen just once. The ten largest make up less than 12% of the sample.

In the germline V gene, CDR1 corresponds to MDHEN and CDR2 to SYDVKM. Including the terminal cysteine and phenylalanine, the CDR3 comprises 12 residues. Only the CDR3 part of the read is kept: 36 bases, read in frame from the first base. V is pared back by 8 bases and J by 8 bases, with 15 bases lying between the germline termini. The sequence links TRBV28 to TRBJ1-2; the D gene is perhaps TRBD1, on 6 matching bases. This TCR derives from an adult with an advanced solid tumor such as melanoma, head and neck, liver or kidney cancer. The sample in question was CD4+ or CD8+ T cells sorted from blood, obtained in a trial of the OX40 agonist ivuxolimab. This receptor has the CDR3 CASGNRVGGYTF. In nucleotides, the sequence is TGTGCCAGCGGGAACAGGGTTGGCGGCTACACCTTC.